This T cell receptor (beta chain) was observed in a study of identical twins. Whole-study findings and limits: Invariant MAIT and iNKT cells could partly confound zero-insertion analyses.

One entry per CDR3 protein, called by TCRdb with MiXCR from the 5' RACE reads. The sample lists about 660,000 distinct CDR3 sequences, 8.6% occurring once. This CDR3 comprises 15 residues. The trim removed 3 bases at V and 8 bases at J, leaving 5 bases unmatched. There are many counts of this clonotype. The target antigen is unknown. The same data also went into a second study, on yellow fever vaccine responses in identical twins.

The specimen was PBMCs. The chain links TRBV12-3 or TRBV12-4 to TRBJ2-1, with 12 positions matching TRBD2. The sequence was obtained from a woman aged 18-29 years in good health. CDR3 in DNA: TGTGCCAGCAGTTTCTCTTGGACTAGCGGGGATGAGCAGTTCTTC. It is translated as CASSFSWTSGDEQFF.